This T cell receptor beta chain was sequenced during a study of PD-1 blockade in classical Hodgkin lymphoma. CDR3 length equals 12 residues. Germline CDR1 and CDR2: WNHNN and SYGVQD (reference sequence). The V end lost 2 bases, the J end lost 3 bases, and 5 bases lay between the germline ends. Some clones are missing from TCRdb's copy, which holds only in-frame ones; the method was immunoSEQ multiplex PCR. Of about 93,000 clones listed, roughly 73% are singletons. Regarding time point: cycle 4 day 1 (C4D1), after 6 weeks of nivolumab. Brentuximab vedotin exposure varied among the patients, all of whom had relapsed after autologous stem cell transplantation.

This specimen was peripheral blood mononuclear cells (PBMCs), taken before the fourth cycle of nivolumab. The clonotype comes from a human donor with classical Hodgkin lymphoma. This chain connects TRBV10-1 to TRBJ2-7; the D is unclear. Here the CDR3 reads CASSEPDYEQYF. In nucleotides, the CDR3 is TGCGCCAGCAGTGAGCCTGACTACGAGCAGTACTTC.